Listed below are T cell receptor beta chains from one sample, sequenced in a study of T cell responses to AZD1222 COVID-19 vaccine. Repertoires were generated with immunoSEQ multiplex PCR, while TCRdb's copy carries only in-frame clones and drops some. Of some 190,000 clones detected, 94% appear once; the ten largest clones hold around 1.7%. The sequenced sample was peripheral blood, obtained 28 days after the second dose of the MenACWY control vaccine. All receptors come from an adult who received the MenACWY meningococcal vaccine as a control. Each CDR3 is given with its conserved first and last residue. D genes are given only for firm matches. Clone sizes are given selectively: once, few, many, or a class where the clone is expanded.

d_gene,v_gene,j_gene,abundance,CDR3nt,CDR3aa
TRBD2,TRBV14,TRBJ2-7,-,TGTGCCAGCAGCCCTAGCGGAGACTCCTACGAGCAGTACTTC,CASSPSGDSYEQYF
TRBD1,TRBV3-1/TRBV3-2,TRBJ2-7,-,TGTGCCAGCAGCCAAGGGGGACAGGGAATGGACGAGCAGTACTTC,CASSQGGQGMDEQYF
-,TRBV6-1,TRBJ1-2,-,TGTGCCAGCAGTGAAGTAGGAGTTGACGGGGGTGGCTACACCTTC,CASSEVGVDGGGYTF
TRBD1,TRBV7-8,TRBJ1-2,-,TGTGCCAGCAAGATAGGGGACAGTCCGTTAACCTTC,CASKIGDSPLTF
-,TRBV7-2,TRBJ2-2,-,TGTGCCAGCAGCTTAACCTGGAGGACCGGGGAGCTGTTTTTT,CASSLTWRTGELFF
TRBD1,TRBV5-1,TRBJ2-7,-,TGCGCCAGCAGCCCGTCCGGGACAGGGGTCAGAGAGCAGTACTTC,CASSPSGTGVREQYF
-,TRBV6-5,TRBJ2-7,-,TGTGCCAGCAGTTTTTATATGGGGGCGGGGGAGCAGTACTTC,CASSFYMGAGEQYF
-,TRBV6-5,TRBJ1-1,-,TGTGCCAGCAGTCCCCGGGACGCTAACACTGAAGCTTTCTTT,CASSPRDANTEAFF
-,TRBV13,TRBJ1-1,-,TGTGCCAGCAGCCGAAGGACACCCCACACTGAAGCTTTCTTT,CASSRRTPHTEAFF
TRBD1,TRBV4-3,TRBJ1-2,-,TGCGCCAGCAGCCAGGATTCGACAGGGATCAGTTATGGCTACACCTTC,CASSQDSTGISYGYTF
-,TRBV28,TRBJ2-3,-,TGTGCCAGCAGTTTACCGACCGCCGGAGATTCGAGAGTGGGCCGATTCACAGATACGCAGTATTTT,CASSLPTAGDSRVGRFTDTQYF
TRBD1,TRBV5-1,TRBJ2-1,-,TGCGCCAGCAGCCTCGGACAGGGAGACAATGAGCAGTTCTTC,CASSLGQGDNEQFF
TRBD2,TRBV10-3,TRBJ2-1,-,TGTGCCATCAGTGAGTCTGGAGCGGGGGGAGCCAATGAGCAGTTCTTC,CAISESGAGGANEQFF
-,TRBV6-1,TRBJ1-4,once,TGTGCCAGCAGTGAAGTGATGACAACTAATGAAAAACTGTTTTTT,CASSEVMTTNEKLFF
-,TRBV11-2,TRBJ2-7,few,TGTGCCAGCAGGGGACTGAGGCTCCTCTCCTACGAGCAGTACTTC,CASRGLRLLSYEQYF
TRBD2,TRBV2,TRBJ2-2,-,TGTGCCAGCAGGGCGGGACTAGCGGGGCACACCGGGGAGCTGTTTTTT,CASRAGLAGHTGELFF
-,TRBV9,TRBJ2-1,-,TGTGCCAGCAGCGCCGGGACGGACTACAATGAGCAGTTCTTC,CASSAGTDYNEQFF
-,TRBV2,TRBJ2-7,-,TGTGCCAGCACTCCGACATTTCGGTACGAGCAGTACTTC,CASTPTFRYEQYF
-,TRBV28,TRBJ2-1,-,TGTGCCAGCAGTTTATTGAGCTCCTACAATGAGCAGTTCTTC,CASSLLSSYNEQFF
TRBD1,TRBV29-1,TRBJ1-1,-,TGCAGCGTTGTTACCGACAGGGGAAGGACTGAAGCTTTCTTT,CSVVTDRGRTEAFF
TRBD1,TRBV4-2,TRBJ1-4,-,TGTGCCAGCAGCCAGAATCCCGGGACAGGGGAAGAAAAACTGTTTTTT,CASSQNPGTGEEKLFF
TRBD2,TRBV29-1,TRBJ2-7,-,TGCAGCGTTGAATCTCCTAGCGGGATGCCCTACGAGCAGTACTTC,CSVESPSGMPYEQYF
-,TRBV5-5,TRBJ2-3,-,TGTGCCAGCAGCTTCAGGGAACCACGAACAGATACGCAGTATTTT,CASSFREPRTDTQYF
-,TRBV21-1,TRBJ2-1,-,TGTGCCAGCAGCGAAGGGACATTTGGTACCTTAATATCCTACAATGAGCAGTTCTTC,CASSEGTFGTLISYNEQFF
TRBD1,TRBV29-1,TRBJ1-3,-,TGCAGCGTGTTGACAGGGTCTGGAAACACCATATATTTT,CSVLTGSGNTIYF
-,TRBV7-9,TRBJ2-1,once,TGTGCCAGCAGCTTAAGCACAGCCCCCAATGAGCAGTTCTTC,CASSLSTAPNEQFF
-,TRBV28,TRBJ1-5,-,TGTGCCAGCAGTTTAGGTTCTCGGGCCTGGGATTTT,CASSLGSRAWDF
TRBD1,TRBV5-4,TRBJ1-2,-,TGTGCCAGCAGCTGGGGACAGGAGTACACCTTC,CASSWGQEYTF
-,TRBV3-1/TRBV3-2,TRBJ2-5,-,TGTGCCAGCAGCCTTACAGGGTTTAGGGTTCAAAAAAAGACCCAGTACTTC,CASSLTGFRVQKKTQYF
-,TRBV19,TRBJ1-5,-,TGTGCCAGTAGTATAGTGACAGGCCCGCAGCCCCAGCATTTT,CASSIVTGPQPQHF
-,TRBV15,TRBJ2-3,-,TGTGCCACCAGCAGAGACAGGGTCGGGTCAGATACGCAGTATTTT,CATSRDRVGSDTQYF
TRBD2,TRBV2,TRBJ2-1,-,TGTGCCAGCAGTCGACTAGCGGGAGCCAAGTACAATGAGCAGTTCTTC,CASSRLAGAKYNEQFF